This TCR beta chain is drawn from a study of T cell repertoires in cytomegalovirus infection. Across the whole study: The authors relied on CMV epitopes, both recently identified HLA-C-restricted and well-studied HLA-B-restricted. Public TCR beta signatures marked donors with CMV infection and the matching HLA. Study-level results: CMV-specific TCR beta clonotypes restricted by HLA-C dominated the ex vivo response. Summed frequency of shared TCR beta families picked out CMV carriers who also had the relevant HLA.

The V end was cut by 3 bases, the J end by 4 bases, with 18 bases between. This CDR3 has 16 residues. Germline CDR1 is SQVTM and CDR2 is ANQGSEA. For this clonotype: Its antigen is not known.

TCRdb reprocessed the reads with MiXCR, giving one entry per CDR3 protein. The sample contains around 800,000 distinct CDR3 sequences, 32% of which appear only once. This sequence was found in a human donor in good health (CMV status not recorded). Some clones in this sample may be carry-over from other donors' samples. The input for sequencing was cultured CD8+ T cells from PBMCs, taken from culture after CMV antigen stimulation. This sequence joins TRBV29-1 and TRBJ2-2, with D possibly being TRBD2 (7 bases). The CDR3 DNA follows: TGCAGCGTTGATGGGTCCGGGGGGCAAGGCACCGGGGAGCTGTTTTTT. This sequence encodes CSVDGSGGQGTGELFF.